The present T cell receptor (beta chain) was sequenced within a study of blood T cell repertoires in COVID-19. Overall study: Whether acute or convalescent, the COVID-19 samples came from the United States, Italy and Spain. PBMCs, B-cell-depleted T cells, or T cells were the source of the cDNA or gDNA that made up the material.

From germline, CDR1 is SGHNT and CDR2 YYREEE (reference sequence). This CDR3 has 13 residues. V lost 3 bases, J lost 6 bases, and 10 bases lay in between. The assay was immunoSEQ multiplex PCR, and TCRdb's table has in-frame clones only and misses some. The top ten clones hold around 30% of a sample with tens of thousands of clones, 88% of them seen once. The sequenced sample was peripheral blood. The rearrangement joins TRBV5-4 to TRBJ2-1; weak D call: TRBD2 (6 bases). This TCR derives from a man aged 50 to 59 with acute or convalescent COVID-19. CDR3 nucleotides: TGTGCCAGCAGCTCGACGGAGGGCAATGAGCAGTTCTTC. Translated, it gives CASSSTEGNEQFF.